This is a list of T cell receptor beta chains from one sample in a study of blood T cell repertoires in COVID-19. TCRdb's table, derived via immunoSEQ multiplex PCR, lists solely in-frame clones and lacks some. The table lists about 190,000 clones, approximately 88% of them singletons, with about 7% in the top ten. Sequencing was carried out using peripheral blood. All receptors come from a man aged 35 to 55 with acute or convalescent COVID-19. The CDR3 runs from the conserved cysteine through the conserved F or W. Each record gives: clone size, J gene, D gene, V gene, CDR3 DNA, CDR3 protein. D genes are given only for firm matches. A clone size is listed for some rows: how often the clone was seen (once, few, many), or a class if it is expanded.

clone size: -; J gene: TRBJ2-5; D gene: TRBD2; V gene: TRBV9; CDR3 DNA: TGTGCCAGCAGCGTTCTAGCGGGGGGGCCGACTTTAGCCGAGACCCAGTACTTC; CDR3 protein: CASSVLAGGPTLAETQYF
clone size: -; J gene: TRBJ2-7; D gene: -; V gene: TRBV7-6; CDR3 DNA: TGTGCCAGCAGCTTAGTGGCCCCCCCAGACAAGGGGATGGGCGAGCAGTACTTC; CDR3 protein: CASSLVAPPDKGMGEQYF
clone size: once; J gene: TRBJ1-1; D gene: TRBD1; V gene: TRBV6-5; CDR3 DNA: TGTGCCAGCAGTTGGGACAGGGGGAACACTGAAGCTTTCTTT; CDR3 protein: CASSWDRGNTEAFF
clone size: once; J gene: TRBJ2-5; D gene: -; V gene: TRBV18; CDR3 DNA: TGTGCCAGCTCACCATCGGGGGGCGAGACCCAGTACTTC; CDR3 protein: CASSPSGGETQYF
clone size: -; J gene: TRBJ1-2; D gene: TRBD1; V gene: TRBV5-1; CDR3 DNA: TGCGCCAGCAGCTTTACAGGGGGCTCTCCTAACTATGGCTACACCTTC; CDR3 protein: CASSFTGGSPNYGYTF
clone size: -; J gene: TRBJ2-3; D gene: -; V gene: TRBV7-2; CDR3 DNA: TGTGCCAGCAGCCTGGGGGGGCTCCTCACAGATACGCAGTATTTT; CDR3 protein: CASSLGGLLTDTQYF
clone size: -; J gene: TRBJ1-6; D gene: TRBD1; V gene: TRBV30; CDR3 DNA: TGTGCCTGGAGTGTAGGTACAGGGGGTAATTCACCCCTCCACTTT; CDR3 protein: CAWSVGTGGNSPLHF
clone size: -; J gene: TRBJ1-1; D gene: TRBD1; V gene: TRBV18; CDR3 DNA: TGTGCCAGCTCACAACAGGGGGCAGGGACTGAAGCTTTCTTT; CDR3 protein: CASSQQGAGTEAFF
clone size: -; J gene: TRBJ2-7; D gene: TRBD1; V gene: TRBV30; CDR3 DNA: TGTGCCTGGAGTCCCGGACAGGGAGAGCAGTACTTC; CDR3 protein: CAWSPGQGEQYF
clone size: -; J gene: TRBJ1-4; D gene: TRBD1; V gene: TRBV5-6; CDR3 DNA: TGTGCCAGCAGCCAGGGGACAGGGAGAAATGAAAAACTGTTTTTT; CDR3 protein: CASSQGTGRNEKLFF
clone size: -; J gene: TRBJ2-3; D gene: -; V gene: TRBV18; CDR3 DNA: TGTGCCAGCTCACCAAAGGGGGGGGGCCAAGATACGCAGTATTTT; CDR3 protein: CASSPKGGGQDTQYF
clone size: -; J gene: TRBJ1-1; D gene: -; V gene: TRBV20-1; CDR3 DNA: TGCAGTGCTCCCAGAAACACTGAAGCTTTCTTT; CDR3 protein: CSAPRNTEAFF
clone size: -; J gene: TRBJ2-1; D gene: -; V gene: TRBV19; CDR3 DNA: TGTGCCAGTAGTGTGGGTCGACTAGTTTTCAATGAGCAGTTCTTC; CDR3 protein: CASSVGRLVFNEQFF
clone size: -; J gene: TRBJ1-2; D gene: -; V gene: TRBV12-3/TRBV12-4; CDR3 DNA: TGTGCCAGCAGTCTCCAGGGGACGGGTGGCTACACCTTC; CDR3 protein: CASSLQGTGGYTF
clone size: -; J gene: TRBJ1-6; D gene: TRBD1; V gene: TRBV3-1/TRBV3-2; CDR3 DNA: TGTGCCAGCAGCCAGGGACAGCTAAATTCACCCCTCCACTTT; CDR3 protein: CASSQGQLNSPLHF
clone size: -; J gene: TRBJ2-7; D gene: -; V gene: TRBV14; CDR3 DNA: TGTGCCAGCAGCCAAGAGAGGGGACTCTACGAGCAGTACTTC; CDR3 protein: CASSQERGLYEQYF
clone size: few; J gene: TRBJ2-7; D gene: -; V gene: TRBV6-5; CDR3 DNA: TGTGCCAGCAGCCCCAGACAGGTGTACGACGAGCAGTACTTC; CDR3 protein: CASSPRQVYDEQYF
clone size: -; J gene: TRBJ1-1; D gene: -; V gene: TRBV9; CDR3 DNA: TGTGCCAGCAGCGACCAGGGACTTCTGAACACTGAAGCTTTCTTT; CDR3 protein: CASSDQGLLNTEAFF
clone size: -; J gene: TRBJ2-2; D gene: TRBD1; V gene: TRBV9; CDR3 DNA: TGTGCCAGCAGCCTGGAAATGGACAGGTACACCGGGGAGCTGTTTTTT; CDR3 protein: CASSLEMDRYTGELFF
clone size: -; J gene: TRBJ1-1; D gene: TRBD1; V gene: TRBV6-5; CDR3 DNA: TGTGCCAGCAGGCTCAGGGGGCGGGACACTGAAGCTTTCTTT; CDR3 protein: CASRLRGRDTEAFF
clone size: -; J gene: TRBJ1-2; D gene: TRBD1; V gene: TRBV6-2/TRBV6-3; CDR3 DNA: TGTGCCAGCAGTCGACAGGGCAACTATGGCTACACCTTC; CDR3 protein: CASSRQGNYGYTF
clone size: -; J gene: TRBJ2-2; D gene: TRBD1; V gene: TRBV10-3; CDR3 DNA: TGTGCCATCAGCCAAGGGACAGGTACTAACACCGGGGAGCTGTTTTTT; CDR3 protein: CAISQGTGTNTGELFF
clone size: few; J gene: TRBJ2-4; D gene: TRBD1; V gene: TRBV19; CDR3 DNA: TGTGCCAGTAGTTCCATGGGACAGGTCAAAAACATTCAGTACTTC; CDR3 protein: CASSSMGQVKNIQYF
clone size: -; J gene: TRBJ1-1; D gene: TRBD1; V gene: TRBV12-3/TRBV12-4; CDR3 DNA: TGTGCCAGCAGCGAGGGGACAGACACTGAAGCTTTCTTT; CDR3 protein: CASSEGTDTEAFF
clone size: -; J gene: TRBJ1-1; D gene: -; V gene: TRBV27; CDR3 DNA: TGTGCCAGCAGTCCCCACACCACAGGCCGGAACACTGAAGCTTTCTTT; CDR3 protein: CASSPHTTGRNTEAFF
clone size: -; J gene: TRBJ1-2; D gene: -; V gene: TRBV6-5; CDR3 DNA: TGTGCCAGCAGTTACTCGGCGGGGCCCAACTATGGCTACACCTTC; CDR3 protein: CASSYSAGPNYGYTF
clone size: -; J gene: TRBJ2-1; D gene: -; V gene: TRBV19; CDR3 DNA: TGTGCCAGTACCAGTAACCTTTACAATGAGCAGTTCTTC; CDR3 protein: CASTSNLYNEQFF
clone size: -; J gene: TRBJ1-1; D gene: -; V gene: TRBV29-1; CDR3 DNA: TGCAGCGTTGACAGATCCACTGAAGCTTTCTTT; CDR3 protein: CSVDRSTEAFF
clone size: -; J gene: TRBJ2-1; D gene: -; V gene: TRBV6-5; CDR3 DNA: TGTGCCAGCAGTTCGGACAGTACCTACAATGAGCAGTTCTTC; CDR3 protein: CASSSDSTYNEQFF
clone size: -; J gene: TRBJ2-2; D gene: TRBD1; V gene: TRBV2; CDR3 DNA: TGTGCCAGCCGCCCTGGGGACAGGGTCACCGGGGAGCTGTTTTTT; CDR3 protein: CASRPGDRVTGELFF
clone size: -; J gene: TRBJ2-3; D gene: -; V gene: TRBV4-2; CDR3 DNA: TGTGCCAGCAGCCAAGAGATGCGGGGCCGGCGTACAGATACGCAGTATTTT; CDR3 protein: CASSQEMRGRRTDTQYF
clone size: -; J gene: TRBJ2-3; D gene: TRBD1; V gene: TRBV4-3; CDR3 DNA: TGCGCCAGCAGCCAAGATACAGGGGGCCCAGATACGCAGTATTTT; CDR3 protein: CASSQDTGGPDTQYF
clone size: -; J gene: TRBJ2-5; D gene: TRBD2; V gene: TRBV11-2; CDR3 DNA: TGTGCCAGCAGCTTAGATCAAGCGGGGGGGCCGGTTTCCCAAGAGACCCAGTACTTC; CDR3 protein: CASSLDQAGGPVSQETQYF
clone size: -; J gene: TRBJ1-2; D gene: TRBD1; V gene: TRBV6-1; CDR3 DNA: TGTGCCAGCAGTGACCCGGGACAGGGGGACTATGGCTACACCTTC; CDR3 protein: CASSDPGQGDYGYTF
clone size: once; J gene: TRBJ2-3; D gene: -; V gene: TRBV5-6; CDR3 DNA: TGTGCCAGCAGCTTGAAGGTCGCGGGGGCCCCCACAGATACGCAGTATTTT; CDR3 protein: CASSLKVAGAPTDTQYF
clone size: -; J gene: TRBJ1-2; D gene: -; V gene: TRBV5-1; CDR3 DNA: TGCGCCAGCAGCTTTAAGGGCGGGTTCGGGAATGACTACACCTTC; CDR3 protein: CASSFKGGFGNDYTF
clone size: -; J gene: TRBJ2-4; D gene: -; V gene: TRBV30; CDR3 DNA: TGTGCCTTGGACTCGGGGGAAAACATTCAGTACTTC; CDR3 protein: CALDSGENIQYF
clone size: -; J gene: TRBJ2-1; D gene: TRBD1; V gene: TRBV9; CDR3 DNA: TGTGCCAGCAGCGGACAGGGACCTAACAATGAGCAGTTCTTC; CDR3 protein: CASSGQGPNNEQFF
clone size: -; J gene: TRBJ2-5; D gene: -; V gene: TRBV6-5; CDR3 DNA: TGTGCCAGCAGTTATCAGCCGATTGCGGGATCGGAGACCCAGTACTTC; CDR3 protein: CASSYQPIAGSETQYF
clone size: -; J gene: TRBJ2-7; D gene: -; V gene: TRBV6-6; CDR3 DNA: TGTGCCAGCAGCAATTACGAGCAGTACTTC; CDR3 protein: CASSNYEQYF
clone size: -; J gene: TRBJ2-3; D gene: TRBD2; V gene: TRBV24-1; CDR3 DNA: TGTGCCACCAGTGATTTCGGGACTAGTGGTGGAGATACGCAGTATTTT; CDR3 protein: CATSDFGTSGGDTQYF
clone size: -; J gene: TRBJ2-5; D gene: TRBD1; V gene: TRBV7-2; CDR3 DNA: TGTGCCAGCAGCCCAGGGGGGACAGGGACCCTCCAAGAGACCCAGTACTTC; CDR3 protein: CASSPGGTGTLQETQYF
clone size: few; J gene: TRBJ2-2; D gene: TRBD2; V gene: TRBV9; CDR3 DNA: TGTGCCAGCAGCGTCGCGGGGGGGTACACCGGGGAGCTGTTTTTT; CDR3 protein: CASSVAGGYTGELFF
clone size: -; J gene: TRBJ2-1; D gene: TRBD1; V gene: TRBV7-9; CDR3 DNA: TGTGCCAGCAGCACGGACAGGGGAGCTAATGAGCAGTTCTTC; CDR3 protein: CASSTDRGANEQFF
clone size: -; J gene: TRBJ2-5; D gene: TRBD2; V gene: TRBV24-1; CDR3 DNA: TGTGCCACCAGTGACAGACTAGCGGGGACAGAGACCCAGTACTTC; CDR3 protein: CATSDRLAGTETQYF
clone size: -; J gene: TRBJ1-5; D gene: -; V gene: TRBV5-1; CDR3 DNA: TGCGCCAGCAGCGAGGAAGGCTTAAGCGGTCAGCCCCAGCATTTT; CDR3 protein: CASSEEGLSGQPQHF
clone size: -; J gene: TRBJ2-7; D gene: TRBD1; V gene: TRBV9; CDR3 DNA: TGTGCCAGCAGCGGAGACAGGGGGCGTCTGTACTTC; CDR3 protein: CASSGDRGRLYF
clone size: -; J gene: TRBJ1-4; D gene: TRBD1; V gene: TRBV6-1; CDR3 DNA: TGTGCCAGCAGTGAAATGCAGGGGGGATCTGAAAAACTGTTTTTT; CDR3 protein: CASSEMQGGSEKLFF
clone size: -; J gene: TRBJ1-5; D gene: TRBD1; V gene: TRBV5-8; CDR3 DNA: TGTGCCAGCACCCGGACAGGCCCCAATCAGCCCCAGCATTTT; CDR3 protein: CASTRTGPNQPQHF
clone size: -; J gene: TRBJ1-2; D gene: -; V gene: TRBV7-9; CDR3 DNA: TGTGCCAGCAGCCCCCGACAGGTCTATGGCTACACCTTC; CDR3 protein: CASSPRQVYGYTF
clone size: -; J gene: TRBJ1-2; D gene: -; V gene: TRBV7-9; CDR3 DNA: TGTGCCAGCAGCCAGGGCTATGGCTACACCTTC; CDR3 protein: CASSQGYGYTF